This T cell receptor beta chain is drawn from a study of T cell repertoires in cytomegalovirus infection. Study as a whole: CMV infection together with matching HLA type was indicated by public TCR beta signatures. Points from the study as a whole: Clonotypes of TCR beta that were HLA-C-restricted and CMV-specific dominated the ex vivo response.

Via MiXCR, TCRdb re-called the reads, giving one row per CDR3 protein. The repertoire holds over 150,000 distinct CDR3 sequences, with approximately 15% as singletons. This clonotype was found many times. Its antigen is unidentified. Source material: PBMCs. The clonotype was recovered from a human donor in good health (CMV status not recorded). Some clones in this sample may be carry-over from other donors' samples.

The CDR3 sequence is CASVSLGSTDTQYF. CDR3 coding DNA: TGTGCCAGCGTCAGCCTGGGTAGCACAGATACGCAGTATTTT. The J gene is TRBJ2-3, the V gene TRBV7-8; no clear D gene. CDR3 length: 14 amino acids. CDR1 and CDR2 from the germline V gene are SGHVS and FQNEAQ. V lost 8 bases and J lost 0, with 12 bases in between.